These 31 T cell receptor beta chains originate from one sample sequenced in a study of cytomegalovirus exposure and HLA in healthy donors. The PCR made use of 60 Vbeta and 13 Jbeta primers. Repertoires were generated with immunoSEQ multiplex PCR, while TCRdb's copy carries only in-frame clones and drops some. The sample has approximately 170,000 clones, 79% seen once. The specimen was PBMCs. The receptors come from a woman aged 18-29 years in good health and CMV-seronegative.

DNA of the CDR3: TGTGCCTGGAGTAGAAGCGGGAGTACGTACGAGCAGTACTTC. This gives the protein CAWSRSGSTYEQYF. This sequence joins TRBV30 and TRBJ2-5; 8 nucleotides line up with TRBD2. The J call could be wrong; TRBJ2-7 is a better fit for the DNA end. The CDR3 is 14 amino acids. CDR1 is GTSNPN, CDR2 SVGIG, per germline (reference sequence).

The rearrangement links TRBV29-1 to TRBJ2-2; possible D gene TRBD2, 7 bases. Germline V gene lookup returns CDR1 SQVTM and CDR2 ANQGSEA. This CDR3 region has 14 residues. Deletions cut 8 bases from V and 4 bases from J, with 17 bases between. The CDR3, as DNA: TGCAGCTCTAGGGGGGGGGTGGGCACCGGGGAGCTGTTTTTT. Translation: CSSRGGVGTGELFF.

This chain uses TRBV27 with TRBJ1-1, with 7 bases aligning to TRBD1. CDR3 length: 14 residues. Germline V CDR1 and CDR2: MNHEY, SMNVEV (reference sequence). V gave up 2 bases and J gave up 7 bases; unmatched junction bases: 7. In nucleotides, the CDR3 is TGTGCCAGCAGTTTAGAGGGGGCGGGAGGTGAAGCTTTCTTT. This codes for CASSLEGAGGEAFF.

The chain has TRBV5-4 and TRBJ2-3; 14 bases match TRBD2. This CDR3 comprises 16 residues. Germline CDR1 SGHNT, CDR2 YYREEE (reference sequence). V was clipped by 2 bases and J by 5 bases; unmatched bases: 4. For the CDR3, the DNA is TGTGCCAGCAGCTTCCGACTAGCGGGAGGGCGAGATACGCAGTATTTT. It codes for CASSFRLAGGRDTQYF.

This clone has just a few counts. The CDR3 DNA follows: TGTGCCAGCAGTGGGACAGGGCGAGGCAATCAGCCCCAGCATTTT. Residues: CASSGTGRGNQPQHF. This chain joins TRBV28 and TRBJ1-5; the match to TRBD1 covers 9 bases. This CDR3 spans 15 amino acids. Trimming removed 5 bases from V and 2 bases from J; junction bases left unmatched: 4. The germline V gene encodes CDR1 MDHEN and CDR2 SYDVKM.

This chain connects TRBV5-1 to TRBJ2-7; D is perhaps TRBD2 (6 bases). This CDR3 comprises 14 residues. Germline CDR1 is SGHRS and CDR2 is YFSETQ. The V and J ends lost 0 bases and 4 bases respectively, with 11 bases between them. Here the CDR3 reads CASSLDVSGYEQYF. CDR3 in DNA: TGCGCCAGCAGCTTGGATGTTAGCGGTTACGAGCAGTACTTC.

The sample holds a few counts of this clone. The chain recombines TRBV11-2 with TRBJ2-5; 15 nucleotides agree with TRBD2. V lost 5 bases to trimming and J lost 5 bases; unmatched junction nucleotides: 3. This CDR3 is 15 amino acids long. Germline values: CDR1 SGHAT, CDR2 FQNNGV. CDR3 protein: CASSRTSGGEETQYF. Here the CDR3 DNA reads TGTGCCAGCAGCCGGACTAGCGGGGGGGAGGAGACCCAGTACTTC.

The chain uses TRBV7-9 and TRBJ2-3; D is unclear. The V gene's germline CDR1 is SEHNR and CDR2 FQNEAQ (reference sequence). The length of the CDR3 is 15 residues. The ends were cut back, 3 bases at V and 7 bases at J, with 17 bases in the middle. CDR3 in DNA: TGTGCCAGCAGCTTTCAGCGCCTAGGCGGATATACGCAGTATTTT. Translated: CASSFQRLGGYTQYF. Based on the CDR3 plus reference TRBV7-9 and TRBJ2-3, the full variable domain is DTGVSQNPRHKITKRGQNVTFRCDPISEHNRLYWYRQTLGQGPEFLTYFQNEAQLEKSRLLSDRFSAERPKGSFSTLEIQRTEQGDSAMYLCASSFQRLGGYTQYFGPGTRLTVL.

V usage is TRBV14 and J usage is TRBJ2-1; 14 nucleotides line up with TRBD2. The CDR3 runs to 16 residues. Germline lookup yields CDR1 SGHDN and CDR2 FVKESK. The trim removed 3 bases at V and 10 bases at J, leaving 8 bases unmatched. This CDR3 is CASSHTGLAGVGEQFF. In nucleotides, the CDR3 is TGTGCCAGCAGCCATACGGGACTAGCGGGGGTCGGGGAGCAGTTCTTC. The full variable domain, rest sourced from reference TRBV14 and TRBJ2-1, is EAGVTQFPSHSVIEKGQTVTLRCDPISGHDNLYWYRRVMGKEIKFLLHFVKESKQDESGMPNNRFLAERTGGTYSTLKVQPAELEDSGVYFCASSHTGLAGVGEQFFGPGTRLTVL.

The chain joins TRBV2 to TRBJ1-5; D is unresolved. Germline loops: CDR1 SNHLY, CDR2 FYNNEI. This CDR3 contains 14 residues. V shed 5 bases and J shed 1 base, with 9 bases lying between them. This CDR3 reads CASSRGTSNQPQHF. The CDR3 DNA follows: TGTGCCAGCAGTCGGGGAACAAGCAATCAGCCCCAGCATTTT.

Only a few counts were recorded for this clone. The V call is TRBV4-2, the J call TRBJ1-5, with 7 bases aligning to TRBD1. The V segment lost 1 base and the J segment 0 bases; nucleotides outside the gene matches: 9. Germline-derived CDR1 and CDR2 are LGHNA and YNFKEQ. This CDR3 is built from 18 residues. The CDR3, as DNA: TGTGCCAGCAGCCAAGCCCCCCTGACAGGGAATAGCAATCAGCCCCAGCATTTT. Amino acid sequence: CASSQAPLTGNSNQPQHF.

The V call is TRBV19, the J call TRBJ1-5; TRBD1 matches at 12 bases. V was pared by 7 bases and J by 7 bases, with 8 bases of the junction left unmatched. Germline lookup yields CDR1 LNHDA and CDR2 SQIVND (reference sequence). This CDR3 is built from 15 residues. The CDR3 sequence is CASNPGQGALQPQHF. The CDR3 DNA reads as TGTGCCAGTAACCCGGGACAGGGGGCTTTGCAGCCCCAGCATTTT.

The rearrangement links TRBV5-1 to TRBJ1-3; unclear D gene. Germline CDR1 reads SGHRS; CDR2 reads YFSETQ. This CDR3 spans 16 amino acids. Trimming stripped 0 bases from V and 2 bases from J, with 12 bases between. CDR3 loop: CASSLAGGLTGNTIYF. The CDR3 DNA follows: TGCGCCAGCAGCTTGGCCGGCGGGTTGACTGGAAACACCATATATTTT.

This rearrangement joins TRBV4-3 to TRBJ1-2; TRBD1 might be the D (5 bases). Trimming took 3 bases from V and 2 from J, leaving 19 bases between them. Germline V gives CDR1 LGHNA, CDR2 YSLEER. This CDR3 is built from 17 residues. The CDR3 is CASSHYRTGVANYGYTF. CDR3 in DNA: TGCGCCAGCAGCCACTACAGGACCGGTGTCGCCAACTATGGCTACACCTTC.

This clone came up once. The chain recombines TRBV18 with TRBJ2-1, with 11 bases lining up with TRBD2. The V gene end was trimmed by 3 bases and the J gene end by 4 bases; junction bases not matched to a gene: 5. This CDR3 comprises 16 residues. Germline V gives CDR1 KGHSH, CDR2 LQKENI. This CDR3 reads CASSPVAGGRYNEQFF. CDR3 coding DNA: TGTGCCAGCTCACCTGTAGCGGGGGGGCGGTACAATGAGCAGTTCTTC.

The chain links TRBV19 to TRBJ1-1; possibly TRBD1 for D (5 bases). Trimming pared 2 bases from V and 11 bases from J, leaving 15 bases between. Germline V lookup: CDR1 LNHDA, CDR2 SQIVND (reference sequence). CDR3 length: 13 amino acids. CDR3 in amino acids: CASSITAEGKAFF. CDR3 coding DNA: TGTGCCAGTAGTATAACGGCGGAGGGGAAGGCTTTCTTT.

The chain joins TRBV28 to TRBJ1-5; possible D gene TRBD1, 6 bases. V dropped 2 bases and J dropped 5 bases, with 10 bases sitting between them. The CDR3 has 14 amino acids. Germline V gives CDR1 MDHEN, CDR2 SYDVKM. The CDR3 DNA sequence: TGTGCCAGCAGTTTAAGAGGGGGAGATCAGCCCCAGCATTTT. It codes for CASSLRGGDQPQHF.

This clone was observed a single time. This chain uses TRBV30 with TRBJ1-1, with 7 positions matching TRBD1. From germline, CDR1 is GTSNPN and CDR2 SVGIG (reference sequence). Trimming at V came to 2 bases and at J to 7 bases, leaving 10 bases not matched to a gene. CDR3 length: 14 residues. The CDR3 region has the DNA TGTGCCTGGAGTACGGGACAGCCTGCGAGTGAAGCTTTCTTT. Protein: CAWSTGQPASEAFF. The full variable domain, with the rest looked up from reference TRBV30 and TRBJ1-1, is SQTIHQWPATLVQPVGSPLSLECTVEGTSNPNLYWYRQAAGRGLQLLFYSVGIGQISSEVPQNLSASRPQDRQFILSSKKLLLSDSGFYLCAWSTGQPASEAFFGQGTRLTVV.

The chain is built from TRBV5-1 and TRBJ2-3; 12 nucleotides line up with TRBD2. Trimming took 7 bases from V and 5 from J; bases not matched to a gene: 11. This CDR3 contains 16 residues. Germline assignment: CDR1 SGHRS and CDR2 YFSETQ. CDR3 amino acids: CASGLTSGGPGDTQYF. CDR3 in DNA: TGCGCCAGCGGACTCACTAGCGGGGGGCCCGGAGATACGCAGTATTTT.

This chain connects TRBV6-6 to TRBJ2-7; D gene unclear. The CDR3 is 13 residues long. The V end lost 4 bases, the J end lost 5 bases, and 12 bases lay between the germline ends. Germline-derived CDR1 and CDR2 are MNHNY and SVGAGI (reference sequence). For the CDR3, the DNA is TGTGCCAGCAGTTCGTACCGTCGGGACGAGCAGTACTTC. This sequence encodes CASSSYRRDEQYF.

The rearrangement links TRBV28 to TRBJ1-5; D may be TRBD1 (5 bases). The CDR3 has 14 amino acids. V gave up 3 bases and J gave up 5 bases, with 11 bases separating them. From germline, CDR1 is MDHEN and CDR2 SYDVKM. CDR3 region: CASSFPSGDQPQHF. The CDR3 nucleotides are TGTGCCAGCAGTTTTCCCTCGGGGGATCAGCCCCAGCATTTT.

The rearrangement joins TRBV6-5 to TRBJ2-5; D not resolved. The J call may be faulty, since TRBJ2-7 better matches the DNA end. The CDR3 consists of 12 residues. The germline CDR1 and CDR2 sequences are MNHEY and SVGAGI. DNA of the CDR3: TGTGCCAGCAGCCTCGTGGAGACCGAGCAGTACTTC. This gives the protein CASSLVETEQYF.

The chain combines TRBV4-1 with TRBJ1-5; D remains ambiguous. Trimming removed 0 bases at V and 6 bases at J, with 6 bases between. This CDR3 contains 13 residues. The germline V gene encodes CDR1 MGHRA and CDR2 YSYEKL. The CDR3 DNA reads TGCGCCAGCAGCCAAGATGTGGCTCAGCCCCAGCATTTT. It is translated as CASSQDVAQPQHF.

The V and J genes are TRBV11-2 and TRBJ2-5; TRBD2 might be the D (5 bases). Trimming took off 0 bases at V and 4 bases at J, with 6 bases between the two ends. The germline gives CDR1 SGHAT, CDR2 FQNNGV. This CDR3 region has 13 residues. The CDR3 DNA is TGTGCCAGCAGCTTAGATGGGAGAGAGACCCAGTACTTC. Translation: CASSLDGRETQYF.

The rearrangement uses TRBV4-1 and TRBJ1-5, with a possible D match to TRBD1 (6 bases). Germline assignment: CDR1 MGHRA and CDR2 YSYEKL. The CDR3 consists of 16 residues. V was cut by 3 bases and J by 2 bases, with 14 bases left in between. For the CDR3, the DNA is TGCGCCAGCAGCCACGTAGGGGGTAATCGCAATCAGCCCCAGCATTTT. Translated, it gives CASSHVGGNRNQPQHF.

V and J are TRBV10-3 and TRBJ1-1, with TRBD1 matching over 8 bases. V was clipped by 5 bases and J by 1 base; unmatched bases: 3. The CDR3 totals 14 residues. Germline V gene data show CDR1 as ENHRY and CDR2 as SYGVKD. The CDR3 sequence: CAISNRGGNTEAFF. The CDR3 DNA reads as TGTGCCATCAGTAACAGGGGGGGGAACACTGAAGCTTTCTTT.

The chain employs TRBV27 and TRBJ1-2; 7 bases map to TRBD1. The CDR3 is made up of 16 amino acids. Germline trimming cut 4 bases from V and 8 bases from J; bases unmatched to any gene: 16. Looked up from germline, CDR1 is MNHEY and CDR2 is SMNVEV (reference sequence). CDR3 nucleotide sequence: TGTGCCAGCAGTTCTCCAAGTGGGTTAGGGGGCGGCGGCTACACCTTC. It yields the protein CASSSPSGLGGGGYTF.

DNA of the CDR3: TGTGCCAGCAGTTACTTAGGGGTCCCCTACAATGAGCAGTTCTTC. Its protein product is CASSYLGVPYNEQFF. The chain has TRBV6-5 and TRBJ2-1; possible D gene TRBD1, 5 bases. V lost 1 base, J lost 2 bases, and 9 bases lay in between. The germline gives CDR1 MNHEY, CDR2 SVGAGI. The CDR3 is 15 residues long.

This clone was counted a few times. V usage is TRBV5-6 and J usage is TRBJ2-1, with 7 bases matching TRBD1. CDR3 length equals 15 residues. CDR1 is SGHDT and CDR2 is YYEEEE in the germline V gene. Trimming cost V 6 bases and J 1 base; bases outside gene matches: 7. Here the CDR3 reads CASTRQGGSYNEQFF. The CDR3 DNA reads as TGTGCCAGCACCCGACAGGGTGGGTCCTACAATGAGCAGTTCTTC.

The chain recombines TRBV19 with TRBJ2-5, with D perhaps TRBD1 (7 bases). This CDR3 is 15 amino acids long. Trimming took 6 bases from V and 3 from J, leaving 17 bases between them. Per germline, CDR1 LNHDA and CDR2 SQIVND (reference sequence). The CDR3 DNA sequence: TGTGCCAGTAGGAGACAGGGACTGGGAGAAGAGACCCAGTACTTC. This codes for CASRRQGLGEETQYF.

The rearrangement links TRBV2 to TRBJ1-4; D not resolved. Germline assignment: CDR1 SNHLY and CDR2 FYNNEI. This CDR3 comprises 16 residues. V lost 7 bases to trimming and J lost 0 bases, with 15 bases between them. The CDR3 bases are TGTGCCAGCACCCTAGCGACACGGGCAACTAATGAAAAACTGTTTTTT. Its translation: CASTLATRATNEKLFF.